Below, 8 T cell receptor beta chains from the same sample are listed, as sequenced in a study of response to subunit inactivated influenza vaccine. TCRdb reanalysed the RT-PCR reads using MiXCR and keeps one entry per CDR3 protein. The data show just under 550,000 distinct CDR3 sequences, around 21% seen once. Separately, the same data were catalogued under a study of T cells expressing NK-cell markers. From that second work: Synthesis of TCR beta cDNA relied on 5'RACE template switching carrying UMIs.

The material sequenced was CD4+ T cells sorted from PBMCs, taken 12 days after vaccination. Every receptor here comes from a man aged 45 to 65 who received an inactivated influenza vaccine.

The rearrangement joins TRBV5-1 to TRBJ1-1, with TRBD1 identical over 8 bases. This CDR3 region has 14 residues. Germline CDR1 SGHRS, CDR2 YFSETQ. V gave up 4 bases and J gave up 3 bases; unmatched junction bases: 5. The CDR3 DNA sequence: TGCGCCAGCAGCGGACAGGGTCATGACACTGAAGCTTTCTTT. Translating gives CASSGQGHDTEAFF.

This clonotype has only a few counts. The chain employs TRBV20-1 and TRBJ2-5; either TRBD1 or TRBD2 may supply D (5 bases each). V lost 1 base and J 5 bases, leaving 14 bases between the germline ends. Germline V gene data show CDR1 as DFQATT and CDR2 as SNEGSKA (reference sequence). There are 14 residues in the CDR3. The CDR3 nucleotides are TGCAGTGCTAGAGGGCTAGGGACCCCGGAGACCCAGTACTTC. Translated, it gives CSARGLGTPETQYF.

This clonotype was detected only a few times. The chain links TRBV4-3 to TRBJ2-5; no definite D call. Trimming shortened V by 1 base and J by 5 bases, and 20 bases separated the two germline ends. The CDR3 extends over 17 amino acids. Germline CDR1 LGHNA, CDR2 YSLEER. Written as DNA, the CDR3 is TGCGCCAGCAGCCAAGCCTTCCGGCAGTCCCGGATTGAGACCCAGTACTTC. This gives the protein CASSQAFRQSRIETQYF.

The chain employs TRBV5-1 and TRBJ1-1, with TRBD1 as a possible D gene (6 bases). The germline V gene encodes CDR1 SGHRS and CDR2 YFSETQ. With 4 bases removed from V and 0 bases from J, the gap between germline ends came to 22 bases. CDR3 size: 18 residues. The CDR3 DNA sequence: TGCGCCAGCAGCGTTACCGGGACATCAAGCCGAATGAACACTGAAGCTTTCTTT. Residues: CASSVTGTSSRMNTEAFF.

The rearrangement uses TRBV4-2 and TRBJ2-4, with D perhaps matching TRBD2 (5 bases). Trimming took off 4 bases at V and 0 bases at J, with 19 bases between the two ends. The CDR3 is made up of 18 amino acids. Germline CDR1 and CDR2: LGHNA and YNFKEQ. CDR3 nucleotide sequence: TGTGCCAGCAGCCCGGGAATGGCAGTTAAGTTAGCCAAAAACATTCAGTACTTC. Translating it yields CASSPGMAVKLAKNIQYF.

The table lists this clonotype with many counts. This chain connects TRBV9 to TRBJ2-7; D may be TRBD1 (5 bases). Trimming stripped 4 bases from V and 4 bases from J, with 21 bases between. CDR1 is SGDLS, CDR2 YYNGEE, per germline. The CDR3 is made up of 16 amino acids. The CDR3 spells CASSPSGQGRGYEQYF. CDR3 nucleotides: TGTGCCAGCAGCCCCTCTGGGCAGGGTAGGGGATACGAGCAGTACTTC.

This clonotype came up a few times. The rearrangement joins TRBV6-2 or TRBV6-3 to TRBJ2-2; the match to TRBD1 covers 7 bases. The germline V gene has CDR1 MNHEY and CDR2 SVGEGT. This CDR3 comprises 16 residues. Trimming took 5 bases from V and 0 from J; bases not matched to a gene: 6. CDR3 loop: CASSRMTGTNTGELFF. In DNA, the CDR3 is TGTGCCAGCAGTCGAATGACAGGGACGAACACCGGGGAGCTGTTTTTT.

The chain joins TRBV12-3 or TRBV12-4 to TRBJ1-2; TRBD1 might be the D (5 bases). The V and J ends lost 3 bases and 5 bases respectively, with 25 bases between them. This CDR3 comprises 18 residues. In DNA, the CDR3 is TGTGCCAGCAGTTTGTCGGGGCAGCTAAGGATACCACAGTATGGCTACACCTTC. As protein: CASSLSGQLRIPQYGYTF.